The 27 T cell receptor beta chains given below trace back to one sample, sequenced in a study of T cell changes during pregnancy in multiple sclerosis. The table came from immunoSEQ multiplex PCR; TCRdb's copy has only in-frame clones and leaves some out. Of approximately 31,000 clones listed, about nine tenths are singletons. Here the sequenced sample was CD4+ T cells from peripheral blood mononuclear cells, taken in the second trimester of pregnancy. The receptors derive from a female donor in good health, enrolled as a control in a pregnancy study.

The J gene is TRBJ1-5, the V gene TRBV13, with 11 nucleotides matching TRBD1. Unmatched junction bases numbered 5, after V lost 5 bases and J lost 5 bases. The CDR3 length is 15 residues. CDR1 PRHDT and CDR2 FYEKMQ come from the germline V gene (reference sequence). The CDR3 protein is CASSAGQGAYQPQHF. In DNA form, the CDR3 reads TGTGCCAGCAGCGCCGGACAGGGGGCTTATCAGCCCCAGCATTTT.

The chain couples TRBV6-1 to TRBJ2-7; 9 bases are a match to TRBD1. CDR1 is MNHNS and CDR2 is SASEGT in the germline V gene. J lost 6 bases, V lost 7 bases, and 7 bases had no gene match. The CDR3 totals 13 residues. The CDR3: CASTGQGISEQYF. DNA of the CDR3: TGTGCCAGCACGGGACAGGGAATATCCGAGCAGTACTTC.

This clone was picked up one time. The chain is built from TRBV6-6 and TRBJ1-2; D not resolved. Germline CDR1 is MNHNY and CDR2 is SVGAGI (reference sequence). The CDR3 extends over 12 amino acids. The ends were cut back, 2 bases at V and 6 bases at J, with 7 bases in the middle. As DNA, the CDR3 is TGTGCCAGCAGTTACGGGAGTGATGGCTACACCTTC. Residues: CASSYGSDGYTF.

The chain recombines TRBV25-1 with TRBJ2-5; the match to TRBD2 covers 10 bases. V was clipped by 6 bases and J by 5 bases; unmatched bases: 9. The CDR3 spans 15 residues. The germline CDR1 and CDR2 sequences are MGHDK and SYGVNS. CDR3 nucleotides: TGTGCCAGCAGCGCTAGCGGGAGCTTCTTGGAGACCCAGTACTTC. As protein: CASSASGSFLETQYF. Full variable domain (rest looked up from reference TRBV25-1 and TRBJ2-5): EADIYQTPRYLVIGTGKKITLECSQTMGHDKMYWYQQDPGMELHLIHYSYGVNSTEKGDLSSESTVSRIRTEHFPLTLESARPSHTSQYLCASSASGSFLETQYFGPGTRLLVL.

The J gene is TRBJ2-1, the V gene TRBV5-6, with TRBD2 matching over 9 bases. This CDR3 has 14 residues. After removal of 1 base from V and 6 bases from J, the junction contained 2 bases not matched to a gene. CDR1 is SGHDT, CDR2 YYEEEE, per germline. Here the CDR3 reads CASSLSTSGNEQFF. CDR3 DNA sequence: TGTGCCAGCAGCTTGTCGACTAGCGGCAATGAGCAGTTCTTC.

The chain uses TRBV4-3 and TRBJ2-7, with TRBD2 identical over 7 bases. Germline V CDR1 and CDR2: LGHNA, YSLEER. This CDR3 region has 16 residues. V shed 0 bases and J 0 bases; nucleotides not matched to a gene: 5. This CDR3 is CASSQDAGDPSYEQYF. CDR3 sequence (DNA): TGCGCCAGCAGCCAAGATGCGGGGGACCCCTCCTACGAGCAGTACTTC.

This chain connects TRBV7-7 to TRBJ2-6; D may be TRBD1 (6 bases). V gave up 6 bases and J gave up 1 base, with 13 bases separating them. Germline assignment: CDR1 SSHAT and CDR2 FNYEAQ (reference sequence). The CDR3 covers 16 residues. DNA of the CDR3: TGTGCCAGCAGTCATCATACAGGGTCTGGGGCCAACGTCCTGACTTTC. It encodes CASSHHTGSGANVLTF.

This clone was observed a handful of times. The chain joins TRBV27 to TRBJ1-2, with 8 bases aligning to TRBD1. Germline loops: CDR1 MNHEY, CDR2 SMNVEV (reference sequence). J was trimmed by 4 bases and V by 6 bases; bases with no gene match: 4. The CDR3 is made up of 13 amino acids. CDR3 loop: CASRDDRGYGYTF. The CDR3 DNA reads as TGTGCCAGCAGGGACGACAGGGGCTATGGCTACACCTTC.

This clone has a single count. V gene TRBV27 combines with J gene TRBJ2-7, with D maybe TRBD2 (7 bases). The CDR3 has 17 amino acids. V shed 0 bases and J shed 4 bases, with 19 bases lying between them. The V gene's germline CDR1 is MNHEY and CDR2 SMNVEV (reference sequence). The CDR3 reads CASSLSGSRGAWYEQYF. CDR3 DNA: TGTGCCAGCAGTTTATCGGGTAGTCGGGGGGCATGGTACGAGCAGTACTTC.

The chain combines TRBV6-1 with TRBJ1-5; tentative D call: TRBD1 (5 bases). V dropped 4 bases and J dropped 0 bases, with 7 bases sitting between them. The germline V gene encodes CDR1 MNHNS and CDR2 SASEGT. This CDR3 region has 14 residues. The chain's CDR3 is CASSGQLSNQPQHF. As DNA, the CDR3 is TGTGCCAGCAGTGGACAGCTTAGCAATCAGCCCCAGCATTTT.

For this clone: This same CDR3 is encoded by further DNA sequences in the sample. The genes are TRBV10-3 and TRBJ1-3, with D unclear. V was clipped by 2 bases and J by 0 bases, with 5 bases between them. CDR3 length: 14 residues. Germline V CDR1 and CDR2: ENHRY, SYGVKD. The CDR3 bases are TGTGCCATCAGTGAGGCAGGCTCTGGAAACACCATATATTTT. Translating it yields CAISEAGSGNTIYF.

The chain has TRBV29-1 and TRBJ2-2; the match to TRBD1 covers 8 bases. The trim removed 7 bases at V and 2 bases at J, leaving 6 bases unmatched. Germline V gene lookup returns CDR1 SQVTM and CDR2 ANQGSEA. This CDR3 contains 14 residues. The CDR3 is CSAVGQVNTGELFF. CDR3 DNA sequence: TGCAGCGCCGTGGGACAGGTTAACACCGGGGAGCTGTTTTTT.

The rearrangement uses TRBV7-2 and TRBJ1-2, with a tentative D call TRBD1 (6 bases). Germline CDR1 reads SGHTA; CDR2 reads FQGNSA. The CDR3 totals 12 residues. With 5 bases removed from V and 5 bases from J, the gap between germline ends came to 9 bases. CDR3 region: CASSPRGYGYTF. CDR3 in DNA: TGTGCCAGCAGCCCGAGGGGGTATGGCTACACCTTC. The full variable domain, completed using reference TRBV7-2 and TRBJ1-2, is GAGVSQSPSNKVTEKGKDVELRCDPISGHTALYWYRQSLGQGLEFLIYFQGNSAPDKSGLPSDRFSAERTGGSVSTLTIQRTQQEDSAVYLCASSPRGYGYTFGSGTRLTVV.

In the case of this clone: The identical CDR3 is also encoded by other nucleotide sequences in the sample. The CDR3 loop reads CASSHGQGGEQYF. The CDR3 DNA reads as TGTGCCAGCAGCCATGGACAGGGAGGAGAGCAGTACTTC. The genes are TRBV7-7 and TRBJ2-7; 8 bases map to TRBD1. Germline V CDR1 and CDR2: SSHAT, FNYEAQ (reference sequence). There are 13 residues in the CDR3. Trimming cost V 5 bases and J 7 bases; bases outside gene matches: 7.

The chain couples TRBV7-2 to TRBJ2-7; D may be TRBD1 (6 bases). V lost 8 bases and J lost 0, with 11 bases in between. Germline CDR1 and CDR2: SGHTA and FQGNSA. This CDR3 is 13 amino acids long. The CDR3 loop reads CASGTPSSYEQYF. In nucleotides, the CDR3 is TGTGCCAGCGGGACACCCAGCTCCTACGAGCAGTACTTC.

V gene TRBV19 combines with J gene TRBJ2-2; possible D gene TRBD1, 6 bases. From germline, CDR1 is LNHDA and CDR2 SQIVND (reference sequence). Trimming cost V 5 bases and J 6 bases, with 19 bases left between them. CDR3 size: 16 residues. The CDR3 reads CASSSTGIILAGELFF. Here the CDR3 DNA reads TGTGCCAGTAGTTCCACAGGGATTATCTTGGCCGGGGAGCTGTTTTTT.

The chain carries TRBV5-1 and TRBJ2-1; possibly TRBD2 for D (6 bases). There are 17 residues in the CDR3. The germline V gene encodes CDR1 SGHRS and CDR2 YFSETQ. V lost 3 bases and J 6 bases, leaving 22 bases between the germline ends. The CDR3 coding sequence is TGCGCCAGCAGCTCTCTTTCCGGGACTGGAGGACCCAATGAGCAGTTCTTC. This codes for CASSSLSGTGGPNEQFF.

The gene calls are TRBV30 and TRBJ2-3; 10 bases fit TRBD1. The V gene's germline CDR1 is GTSNPN and CDR2 SVGIG (reference sequence). This CDR3 is built from 13 residues. The trim removed 8 bases at V and 1 base at J, leaving 3 bases unmatched. The CDR3: CARGTGGTDTQYF. CDR3 sequence (DNA): TGTGCCCGGGGGACAGGGGGCACAGATACGCAGTATTTT.

The rearrangement joins TRBV7-9 to TRBJ1-3; possibly TRBD1 for D (5 bases). The V and J ends lost 5 bases and 1 base respectively, with 12 bases between them. Germline V gives CDR1 SEHNR, CDR2 FQNEAQ (reference sequence). There are 15 residues in the CDR3. CDR3 in DNA: TGTGCCAGCAGCACCCGAAAGGGGTCTGGAAACACCATATATTTT. Residues: CASSTRKGSGNTIYF.

The gene calls are TRBV19 and TRBJ2-5, with 13 bases lining up with TRBD2. Trimming removed 4 bases from V and 5 bases from J; junction bases left unmatched: 10. The CDR3 extends over 17 amino acids. Germline CDR1 is LNHDA and CDR2 is SQIVND (reference sequence). CDR3 nucleotides: TGTGCCAGTAGTAAACAACTAGCGGGAGGGTTGGGCGAGACCCAGTACTTC. This gives the protein CASSKQLAGGLGETQYF. The full variable domain, with the rest looked up from reference TRBV19 and TRBJ2-5, is DGGITQSPKYLFRKEGQNVTLSCEQNLNHDAMYWYRQDPGQGLRLIYYSQIVNDFQKGDIAEGYSVSREKKESFPLTVTSAQKNPTAFYLCASSKQLAGGLGETQYFGPGTRLLVL.

The V gene is TRBV9, the J gene TRBJ2-4; D is undetermined. V lost 0 bases, J lost 7 bases, and 14 bases lay in between. The CDR3 covers 15 residues. Germline assignment: CDR1 SGDLS and CDR2 YYNGEE. The CDR3, as DNA: TGTGCCAGCAGCGTAGATTGGTCTAACCCTAACATTCAGTACTTC. Translation: CASSVDWSNPNIQYF.

The chain is built from TRBV7-9 and TRBJ1-1; no clear D gene. Germline V lookup: CDR1 SEHNR, CDR2 FQNEAQ (reference sequence). This CDR3 has 13 amino acids. Between the trimmed V and J ends, which lost 0 bases and 8 bases, there was a span of 10 bases. The DNA for the CDR3 is TGTGCCAGCAGCTTAGCGAAACAGCTCGAAGCTTTCTTT. This translates into CASSLAKQLEAFF.

The rearrangement joins TRBV7-9 to TRBJ1-2; TRBD1 aligns across 7 bases. V gave up 4 bases and J gave up 0 bases; unmatched junction bases: 5. The CDR3 is 15 residues long. CDR1 is SEHNR, CDR2 FQNEAQ, per germline (reference sequence). The CDR3 DNA reads as TGTGCCAGCAGCTCGGGGACAGCAGCTAACTATGGCTACACCTTC. It specifies CASSSGTAANYGYTF.

The genes are TRBV6-5 and TRBJ2-4; perhaps TRBD1 as D (8 bases). The CDR3 is 14 residues long. Germline V gene data show CDR1 as MNHEY and CDR2 as SVGAGI. V was pared by 5 bases and J by 8 bases, with 16 bases between. The CDR3 region is CASSPRQGRDIQYF. The CDR3 nucleotides are TGTGCCAGCAGTCCCCGACAGGGGAGGGACATTCAGTACTTC.

The rearrangement links TRBV7-9 to TRBJ2-6; the D gene is possibly TRBD2 (6 bases). Germline loops: CDR1 SEHNR, CDR2 FQNEAQ (reference sequence). The CDR3 has 15 residues. V was clipped by 1 base and J by 2 bases, with 6 bases between them. The CDR3 coding sequence is TGTGCCAGCAGCTTAGGGGGGGCTGGGGCCAACGTCCTGACTTTC. It specifies CASSLGGAGANVLTF.

The V gene is TRBV11-2, the J gene TRBJ2-2, with D perhaps TRBD1 (6 bases). Germline V gene sequence: CDR1 SGHAT, CDR2 FQNNGV. The ends were cut back, 1 base at V and 2 bases at J, with 8 bases in the middle. The CDR3 contains 15 residues. The CDR3: CASSLAQGNTGELFF. Written as DNA, the CDR3 is TGTGCCAGCAGCTTAGCACAGGGTAACACCGGGGAGCTGTTTTTT.

This clone was observed once. This chain links TRBV9 with TRBJ1-2, with TRBD1 as a possible D gene (6 bases). With 4 bases removed from V and 3 bases from J, the gap between germline ends came to 13 bases. The CDR3 contains 14 residues. CDR1 is SGDLS, CDR2 YYNGEE, per germline. The CDR3 loop is CASSPPDRYYGYTF. Here the CDR3 DNA reads TGTGCCAGCAGCCCTCCCGACAGGTACTATGGCTACACCTTC.